This T cell receptor (beta chain) was identified during a study of Ad26.COV2.S vaccination and SARS-CoV-2 variants (dated by TCRdb to the early 2020s). Turning to the overall study: Vaccine-arm donors were drawn from COV1001, a multicentre, randomized, double-blind, placebo-controlled phase I-IIa trial of Ad26.COV2.S in healthy adults. Trial participants were randomized into five groups of five, in which low-dose or high-dose Ad26.COV2.S was given once or twice, or placebo was given on both occasions. A total of roughly 30 samples were included in the TCR-sequenced set, comprising around 19 Ad26.COV2.S vaccine recipients, 5 placebo recipients and 8 SARS-CoV-2 convalescent individuals. TCRbeta repertoire sequencing served as the tool for gauging how specific and how broad the SARS-CoV-2-reactive T cell receptors were following Ad26.COV2.S vaccination. Ad26.COV2.S was administered intramuscularly at a dose of 5x10^10 or 1x10^11 viral particles, either as one shot or as two shots given 56 days apart. Blinding of investigators to trial group allocation was maintained during experiments and outcome assessment. Results and caveats for the whole study, not just this receptor: The study was not powered to compare responses between vaccine doses or regimens. It was noted by the authors that total T cell responses may have been underestimated by the TCR breadth and depth analyses. Spike-specific TCR breadth was higher in Ad26.COV2.S recipients than in placebo recipients (P = 0.0014). Non-spike TCR breadth was comparable between vaccine and placebo recipients, consistent with the vaccine containing only spike. Substantial breadth of spike-specific CD8+ and CD4+ T cell responses was reported after vaccination.

In regard to this clone: Its cognate antigen has yet to be identified. No much larger clone is present one base from it, and per-base qualities are unavailable.

The immunoSEQ Assay was the method used to sequence TCRbeta CDR3 regions. After extraction, genomic DNA underwent amplification by bias-controlled multiplex PCR, followed by high-throughput sequencing. Per the authors' processing: To quantify the absolute abundance of every unique TCRbeta CDR3 region, sequences were collapsed and filtered. T cell fraction was estimated by normalizing TCRbeta template counts to usable DNA, with usable DNA measured through amplification of reference genes found in all nucleated cells. Repertoire TCRs were annotated as SARS-CoV-2-specific when V gene, CDR3 amino acid sequence and J gene were exactly matched to a known reactive TCR set. The reference SARS-CoV-2 TCR set came from MIRA and was filtered for enrichment in COVID-19-positive ImmuneCODE repertoires, removing public or cross-reactive TCRs. Drawing on the MIRA antigens, annotated TCRs were analysed further at the level of specific ORF or position within ORF. Breadth was defined as the number of annotated unique rearrangements divided by the total number of unique productive rearrangements, and depth was defined as the summed frequency of the annotated unique rearrangements. Two-sided Wilcoxon rank-sum tests were used to compare TCR breadth between groups. This immuneACCESS table, as held by TCRdb, lists in-frame sequences with V and J called but not all clones. Of the missing ones, under half trace to an unresolved V gene in checked studies; the others have no known cause. That table furnishes V, J and clone size, whereas the DNA furnished D and trimming. The sample includes 300,000 to 400,000 clones, with roughly 87% observed a single time. The top ten constitute about 3.5% of the sample.

The sample's treatment or condition, from its label and the paper: 19 received Ad26.COV2.S at low or high dose, single or two shots; several received placebo; per-sample allocation not given. Repertoires of vaccine and placebo recipients were sequenced from samples taken on day 63 after the first injection. In Cohort 1b, about 25 adults aged 18-55 years were enrolled at a single site in Boston, USA, between 29 July and 7 August 2020. Ad26.COV2.S consisted of a replication-incompetent adenovirus type 26 vector by which a prefusion-stabilized SARS-CoV-2 spike protein from the original Wuhan strain was expressed. This TCR came from a person between 18 and 59 years old who received the Ad26.COV2.S COVID-19 vaccine or a placebo. The source was peripheral blood, collected in a trial of Ad26.COV2.S vaccine versus placebo.

The CDR3 sequence is CASSFRQAYEQYF. Read as DNA, the sequence is TGTGCCAGCAGTTTCCGACAGGCCTACGAGCAGTACTTC. Recombination joined TRBV27 with TRBJ2-7; the D segment could be TRBD1, given 6 matching bases. According to the germline V gene (reference sequence), CDR1 reads MNHEY and CDR2 reads SMNVEV. The CDR3 runs 13 residues from the cysteine to the phenylalanine. The CDR3 DNA has 39 bases and is translated from base 1. The germline ends are 8 bases apart after V is trimmed by 3 bases and J by 2 bases.